This TCR beta chain is from a study of OX40 agonist ivuxolimab in advanced cancers. Overall study context: The patients received agonistic anti-OX40 (CD134) antibody ivuxolimab.

Enrollment shut out patients with autoimmune disease history or systemic immunosuppression. A note on this clone: The antigen is not known.

The CDR3 runs 14 residues. V was clipped by 5 bases and J by 2 bases, with 7 bases between them. Germline assignment: CDR1 SGHTA and CDR2 FQGTGA. Whole-study results and caveats: Low normalized T-cell clonal expansion was also seen in some nonresponders.

The assay was immunoSEQ multiplex PCR, and TCRdb's table has in-frame clones only and misses some. The sample contains 50,000 to 70,000 clones, about 86% of which appear only once. This sequence joins TRBV7-3 and TRBJ2-6; D unclear. The TCR originated in an adult with an advanced solid tumor such as melanoma, head and neck, liver or kidney cancer. The sequencing here drew on CD4+ or CD8+ T cells sorted from blood, taken in a trial of the OX40 agonist ivuxolimab. CDR3 loop: CASSTIAGANVLTF. Here the CDR3 DNA reads TGTGCCAGCAGCACGATAGCTGGGGCCAACGTCCTGACTTTC.